This paragraph covers one T cell receptor beta chain sequence. Its antigen remains unidentified. The data derive from a study of identical twins. Study-level points and caveats: Twins shared beta out-of-frame sequences in excess, but this excess was weaker.

Germline V lookup: CDR1 ENHRY, CDR2 SYGVKD. The CDR3 has 13 residues. Unmatched junction bases numbered 8, after V lost 6 bases and J lost 8 bases. TCRdb ran MiXCR on the 5' RACE reads and lists one entry per CDR3 protein. This table holds approximately 680,000 distinct CDR3 sequences, under 8.5% found once. The same data also contributed to another study, on yellow fever vaccine responses in identical twins.

The specimen sequenced was PBMCs. The chain combines TRBV10-3 with TRBJ1-2, with 8 bases aligning to TRBD1. This sequence originates from a woman in her late teens or twenties in good health. CDR3: CAIRMTGVNGYTF. DNA for the CDR3: TGTGCCATCAGAATGACAGGGGTGAACGGCTACACCTTC.